A selection of T cell receptor beta chains follows, all from one sample in a study of regulatory T cells. The protocol was immunoSEQ multiplex PCR, while the TCRdb copy is restricted to in-frame clones and leaves out a portion. The table lists about 15,000 clones, roughly 82% of them singletons. The sample was conventional CD4+ T cells sorted from blood. The receptor set was obtained from a person aged 30-39 years with CD3G deficiency. Both conserved end residues are part of each CDR3. A D gene is named only where the DNA matches it firmly. Where a row states a size, it is once, few, many or the class of an expanded clone; other rows omit it.

j_call | v_call | clone_size | d_call | cdr3_aa | cdr3_nt
TRBJ1-2 | TRBV10-2 | - | TRBD1 | CASNPDRVNYGYTF | TGCGCCAGCAACCCTGACAGGGTGAACTATGGCTACACCTTC
TRBJ2-1 | TRBV20-1 | - | - | CSASRENEQFF | TGCAGTGCTAGTAGGGAGAATGAGCAGTTCTTC
TRBJ2-7 | TRBV18 | - | - | CASSPGRASYEQYF | TGTGCCAGCTCACCAGGCAGGGCCTCCTACGAGCAGTACTTC
TRBJ1-1 | TRBV5-1 | - | - | CASSFSGVNTEAFF | TGCGCCAGCAGCTTTTCAGGGGTGAACACTGAAGCTTTCTTT
TRBJ1-5 | TRBV6-1 | few | - | CASSVGYSNQPQHF | TGTGCCAGCAGTGTAGGGTATAGCAATCAGCCCCAGCATTTT
TRBJ1-1 | TRBV11-2 | - | TRBD1 | CASSTGTGWNTEAFF | TGTGCCAGCAGCACTGGGACAGGGTGGAACACTGAAGCTTTCTTT
TRBJ2-1 | TRBV10-3 | - | - | CAISGRGGNEQFF | TGTGCCATCTCCGGTAGGGGCGGCAATGAGCAGTTCTTC
TRBJ2-7 | TRBV6-1 | once | TRBD1 | CASSNRDRGNEQYF | TGTGCCAGCAGCAACCGGGACAGGGGAAACGAGCAGTACTTC
TRBJ1-4 | TRBV6-6 | - | - | CASGRGFPNEKLFF | TGTGCCAGCGGAAGGGGGTTCCCTAATGAAAAACTGTTTTTT
TRBJ2-7 | TRBV6-6 | few | - | CASSPGLTYEQYF | TGTGCCAGCAGTCCAGGGTTAACCTACGAGCAGTACTTC
TRBJ1-1 | TRBV5-1 | - | TRBD1 | CASSLRTGAQGAFF | TGCGCCAGCAGCTTACGGACAGGGGCCCAAGGAGCTTTCTTT
TRBJ2-3 | TRBV7-9 | - | TRBD1 | CASSSITGGTDTQYF | TGTGCCAGCAGCTCCATAACAGGGGGCACAGATACGCAGTATTTT
TRBJ1-1 | TRBV5-1 | - | TRBD1 | CASSLGAGGTEAFF | TGCGCCAGCAGCTTGGGGGCAGGGGGCACTGAAGCTTTCTTT
TRBJ2-2 | TRBV28 | - | - | CASSRLTGELFF | TGTGCCAGCAGTAGGCTCACCGGGGAGCTGTTTTTT
TRBJ2-3 | TRBV5-1 | - | TRBD2 | CASSLNGRATDTQYF | TGCGCCAGCAGCTTGAACGGGAGGGCCACAGATACGCAGTATTTT
TRBJ1-3 | TRBV28 | - | - | CASIKRGTGNTIYF | TGTGCCAGCATCAAAAGGGGGACTGGAAACACCATATATTTT
TRBJ2-7 | TRBV6-1 | - | TRBD1 | CASSVTGGDYEQYF | TGTGCCAGCAGTGTGACAGGGGGCGATTACGAGCAGTACTTC
TRBJ1-5 | TRBV6-1 | - | TRBD1 | CASSSDRGGNQPQHF | TGTGCCAGCAGTTCCGACAGGGGAGGAAATCAGCCCCAGCATTTT
TRBJ2-7 | TRBV27 | few | - | CASSSRIVVEQYF | TGTGCCAGCAGTAGCCGAATTGTAGTCGAGCAGTACTTC
TRBJ2-3 | TRBV11-2 | - | TRBD1 | CASSLQGDRNTQYF | TGTGCCAGCAGCTTACAGGGGGATAGGAATACGCAGTATTTT
TRBJ2-7 | TRBV28 | - | - | CASSFPGNIAEQYF | TGTGCCAGCAGTTTTCCTGGTAACATAGCCGAGCAGTACTTC
TRBJ1-2 | TRBV28 | - | TRBD1 | CASSLSGGRGYGYTF | TGTGCCAGCAGTTTATCAGGGGGCAGGGGCTATGGCTACACCTTC
TRBJ2-7 | TRBV6-5 | - | - | CASSPYYEQYF | TGTGCCAGCAGTCCATACTACGAGCAGTACTTC
TRBJ2-5 | TRBV7-8 | - | - | CASSSQSMTQYF | TGTGCCAGCAGCTCCCAATCGATGACCCAGTACTTC